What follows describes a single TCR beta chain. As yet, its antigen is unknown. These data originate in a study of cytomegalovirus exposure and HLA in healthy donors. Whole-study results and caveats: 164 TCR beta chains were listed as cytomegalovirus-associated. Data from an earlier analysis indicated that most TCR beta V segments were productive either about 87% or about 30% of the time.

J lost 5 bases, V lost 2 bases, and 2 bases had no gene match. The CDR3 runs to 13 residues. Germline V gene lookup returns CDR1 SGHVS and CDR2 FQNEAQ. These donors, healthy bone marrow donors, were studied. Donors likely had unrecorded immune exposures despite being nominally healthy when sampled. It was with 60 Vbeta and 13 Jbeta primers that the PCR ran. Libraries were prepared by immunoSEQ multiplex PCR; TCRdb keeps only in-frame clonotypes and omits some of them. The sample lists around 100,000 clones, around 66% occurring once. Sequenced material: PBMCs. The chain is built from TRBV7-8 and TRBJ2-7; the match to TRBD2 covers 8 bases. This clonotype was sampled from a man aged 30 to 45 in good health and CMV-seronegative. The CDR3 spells CASSLRGGHEQYF. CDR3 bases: TGTGCCAGCAGCTTACGGGGGGGCCACGAGCAGTACTTC.